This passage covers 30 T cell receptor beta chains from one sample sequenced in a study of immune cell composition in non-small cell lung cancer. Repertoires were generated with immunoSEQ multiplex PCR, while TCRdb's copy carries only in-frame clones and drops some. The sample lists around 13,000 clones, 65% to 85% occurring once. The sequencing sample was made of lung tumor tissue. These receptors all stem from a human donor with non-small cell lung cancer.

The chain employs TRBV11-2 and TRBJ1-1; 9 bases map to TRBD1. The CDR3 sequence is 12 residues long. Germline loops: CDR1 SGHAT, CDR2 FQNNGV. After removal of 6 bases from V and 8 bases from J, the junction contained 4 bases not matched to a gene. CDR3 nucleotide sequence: TGTGCCAGCAGTGTAGGGACAGGGGAAGCTTTCTTT. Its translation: CASSVGTGEAFF.

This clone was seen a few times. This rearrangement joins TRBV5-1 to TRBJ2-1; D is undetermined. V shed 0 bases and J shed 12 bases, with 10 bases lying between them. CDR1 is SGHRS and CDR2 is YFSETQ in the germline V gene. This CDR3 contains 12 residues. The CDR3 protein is CASSLEGRLQFF. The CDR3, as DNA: TGCGCCAGCAGCTTGGAGGGCAGACTGCAGTTCTTC.

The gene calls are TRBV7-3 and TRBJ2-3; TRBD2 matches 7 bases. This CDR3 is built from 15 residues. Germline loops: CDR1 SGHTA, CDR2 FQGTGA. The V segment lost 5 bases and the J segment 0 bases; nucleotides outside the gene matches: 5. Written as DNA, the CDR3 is TGTGCCAGCAGCGCTAGCGGTCTTAGCACAGATACGCAGTATTTT. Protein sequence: CASSASGLSTDTQYF.

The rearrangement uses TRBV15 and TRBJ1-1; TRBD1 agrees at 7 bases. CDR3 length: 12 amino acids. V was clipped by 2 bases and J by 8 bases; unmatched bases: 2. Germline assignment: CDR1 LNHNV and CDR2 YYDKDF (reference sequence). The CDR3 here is CATSRNRGEAFF. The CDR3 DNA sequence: TGTGCCACCAGCAGAAACAGGGGCGAAGCTTTCTTT.

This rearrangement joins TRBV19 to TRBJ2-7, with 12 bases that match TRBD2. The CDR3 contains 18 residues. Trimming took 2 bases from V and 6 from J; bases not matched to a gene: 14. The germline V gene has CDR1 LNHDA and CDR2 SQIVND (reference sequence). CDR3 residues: CASSIYRLAGDLPPEQYF. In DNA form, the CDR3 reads TGTGCCAGTAGTATATACAGACTAGCGGGAGACCTCCCCCCCGAGCAGTACTTC.

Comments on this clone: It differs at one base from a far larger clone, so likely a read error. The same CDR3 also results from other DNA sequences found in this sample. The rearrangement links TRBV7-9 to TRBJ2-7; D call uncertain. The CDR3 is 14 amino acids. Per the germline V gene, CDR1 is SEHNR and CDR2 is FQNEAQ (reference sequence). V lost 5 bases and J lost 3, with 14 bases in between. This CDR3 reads CASSQDITYYEQYF. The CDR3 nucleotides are TGTGCCAGCAGCCAAGATATCACTTACTACGAGCAGTACTTC.

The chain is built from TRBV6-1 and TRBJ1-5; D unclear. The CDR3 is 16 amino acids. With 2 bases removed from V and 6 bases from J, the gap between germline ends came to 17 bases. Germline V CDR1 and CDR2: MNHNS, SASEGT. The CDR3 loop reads CASSEIFGPVGQPQHF. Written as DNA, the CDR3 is TGTGCCAGCAGTGAAATTTTCGGGCCGGTTGGTCAGCCCCAGCATTTT.

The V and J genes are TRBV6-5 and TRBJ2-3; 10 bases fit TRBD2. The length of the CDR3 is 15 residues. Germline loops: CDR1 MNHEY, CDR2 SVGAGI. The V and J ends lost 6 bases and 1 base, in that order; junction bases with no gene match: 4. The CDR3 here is CASRGGLAGTDTQYF. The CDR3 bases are TGTGCCAGCAGAGGAGGACTAGCGGGCACAGATACGCAGTATTTT.

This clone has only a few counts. CDR3 loop: CASSQRGRGETQYF. DNA of the CDR3: TGTGCCAGCAGCCAACGCGGGAGGGGAGAGACCCAGTACTTC. The rearrangement joins TRBV14 to TRBJ2-5; 9 nucleotides match TRBD2. Losses at the gene ends were 2 bases for V and 4 bases for J; bases not matched to a gene: 2. The germline V gene has CDR1 SGHDN and CDR2 FVKESK. This CDR3 is 14 amino acids long.

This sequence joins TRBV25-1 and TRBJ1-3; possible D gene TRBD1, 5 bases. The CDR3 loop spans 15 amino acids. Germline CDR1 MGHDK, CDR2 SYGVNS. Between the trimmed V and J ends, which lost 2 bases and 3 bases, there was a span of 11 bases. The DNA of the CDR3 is TGTGCCAGCAGTGAACAGGACAAGAATGGAAACACCATATATTTT. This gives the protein CASSEQDKNGNTIYF.

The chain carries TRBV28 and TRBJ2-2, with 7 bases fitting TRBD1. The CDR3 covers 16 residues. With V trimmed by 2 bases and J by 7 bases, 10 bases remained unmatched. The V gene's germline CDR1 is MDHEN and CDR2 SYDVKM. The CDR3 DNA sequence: TGTGCCAGCAGTTTAAGTCAAGCTTACAGGGGCGGGGAGCTGTTTTTT. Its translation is CASSLSQAYRGGELFF.

CDR3 loop: CASSPGTSGITQYF. DNA for the CDR3: TGTGCCAGCAGCCCGGGGACTAGCGGGATTACGCAGTATTTT. This chain links TRBV7-9 with TRBJ2-3; 13 bases line up with TRBD2. There are 14 residues in the CDR3. Germline-derived CDR1 and CDR2 are SEHNR and FQNEAQ (reference sequence). V shed 5 bases, J shed 8 bases, and the junction held 4 bases outside the gene matches.

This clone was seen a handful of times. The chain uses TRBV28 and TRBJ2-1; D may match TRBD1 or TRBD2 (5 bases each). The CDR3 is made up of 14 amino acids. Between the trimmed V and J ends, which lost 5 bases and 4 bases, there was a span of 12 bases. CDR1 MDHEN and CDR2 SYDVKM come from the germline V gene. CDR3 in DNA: TGTGCCAGCAGTGCTCCCGGGGCTTACAATGAGCAGTTCTTC. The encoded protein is CASSAPGAYNEQFF.

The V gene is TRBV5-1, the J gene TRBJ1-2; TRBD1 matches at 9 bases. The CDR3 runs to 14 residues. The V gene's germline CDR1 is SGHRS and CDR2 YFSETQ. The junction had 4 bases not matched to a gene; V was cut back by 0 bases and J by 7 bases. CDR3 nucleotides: TGCGCCAGCAGCTTGGGGACAGGGGCGAGTGGCTACACCTTC. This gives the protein CASSLGTGASGYTF.

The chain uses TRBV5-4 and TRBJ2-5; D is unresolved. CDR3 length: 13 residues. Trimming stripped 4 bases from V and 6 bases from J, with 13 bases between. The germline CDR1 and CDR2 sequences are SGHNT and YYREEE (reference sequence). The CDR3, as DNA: TGTGCCAGCAGCGGGGTCAATTCGAAGACCCAGTACTTC. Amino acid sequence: CASSGVNSKTQYF.

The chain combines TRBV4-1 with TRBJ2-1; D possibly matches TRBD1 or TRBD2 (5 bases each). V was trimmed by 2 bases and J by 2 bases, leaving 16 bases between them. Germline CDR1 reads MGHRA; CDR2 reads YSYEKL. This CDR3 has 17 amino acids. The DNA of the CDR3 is TGCGCCAGCAGCCAAATGCTTGGGTCGGGGCCCTACAATGAGCAGTTCTTC. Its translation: CASSQMLGSGPYNEQFF.

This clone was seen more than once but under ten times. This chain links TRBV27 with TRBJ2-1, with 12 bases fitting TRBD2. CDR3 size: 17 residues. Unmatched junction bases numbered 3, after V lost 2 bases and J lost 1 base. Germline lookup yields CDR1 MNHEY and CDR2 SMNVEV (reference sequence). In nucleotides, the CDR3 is TGTGCCAGCAGTTTACGACTAGCGGGAGTTTCCTACAATGAGCAGTTCTTC. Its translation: CASSLRLAGVSYNEQFF.

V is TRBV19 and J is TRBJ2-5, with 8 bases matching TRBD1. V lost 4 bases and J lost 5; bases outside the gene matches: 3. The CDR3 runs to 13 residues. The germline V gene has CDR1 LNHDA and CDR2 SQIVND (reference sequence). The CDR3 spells CASSKRTGETQYF. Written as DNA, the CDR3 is TGTGCCAGTAGTAAAAGGACAGGGGAGACCCAGTACTTC.

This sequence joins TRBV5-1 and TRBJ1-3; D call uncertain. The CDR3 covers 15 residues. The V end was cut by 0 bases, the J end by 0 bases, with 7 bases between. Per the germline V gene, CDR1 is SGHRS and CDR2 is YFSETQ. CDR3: CASSLGQNSGNTIYF. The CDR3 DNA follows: TGCGCCAGCAGCTTGGGGCAGAACTCTGGAAACACCATATATTTT.

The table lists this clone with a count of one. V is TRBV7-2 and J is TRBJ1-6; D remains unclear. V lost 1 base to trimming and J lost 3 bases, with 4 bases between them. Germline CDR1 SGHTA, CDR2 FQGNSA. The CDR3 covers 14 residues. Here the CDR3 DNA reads TGTGCCAGCAGCTTAGACGGCTATAATTCACCCCTCCACTTT. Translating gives CASSLDGYNSPLHF.

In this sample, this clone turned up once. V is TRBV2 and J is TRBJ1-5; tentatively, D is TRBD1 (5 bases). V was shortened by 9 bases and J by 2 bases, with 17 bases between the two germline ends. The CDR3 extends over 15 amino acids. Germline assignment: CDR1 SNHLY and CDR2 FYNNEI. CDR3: CARGGPGGGNQPQHF. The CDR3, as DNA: TGTGCCAGAGGAGGGCCCGGGGGGGGCAATCAGCCCCAGCATTTT.

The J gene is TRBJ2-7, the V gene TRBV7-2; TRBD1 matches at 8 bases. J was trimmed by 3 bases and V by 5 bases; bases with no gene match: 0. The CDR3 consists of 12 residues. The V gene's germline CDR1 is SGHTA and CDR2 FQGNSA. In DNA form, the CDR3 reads TGTGCCAGCAGCGGACAGGGCTACGAGCAGTACTTC. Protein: CASSGQGYEQYF.

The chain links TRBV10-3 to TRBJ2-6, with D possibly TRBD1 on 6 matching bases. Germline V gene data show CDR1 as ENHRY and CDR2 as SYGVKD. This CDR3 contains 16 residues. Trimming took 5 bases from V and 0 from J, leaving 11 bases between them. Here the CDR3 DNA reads TGTGCCATCAGTATTCACAGGGTCTCTGGGGCCAACGTCCTGACTTTC. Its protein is CAISIHRVSGANVLTF.

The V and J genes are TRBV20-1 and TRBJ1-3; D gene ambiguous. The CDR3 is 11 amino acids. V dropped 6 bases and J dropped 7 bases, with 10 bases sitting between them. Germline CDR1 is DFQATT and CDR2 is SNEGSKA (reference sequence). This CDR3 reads CSAVGLNTIYF. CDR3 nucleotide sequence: TGCAGTGCCGTCGGGTTGAACACCATATATTTT.

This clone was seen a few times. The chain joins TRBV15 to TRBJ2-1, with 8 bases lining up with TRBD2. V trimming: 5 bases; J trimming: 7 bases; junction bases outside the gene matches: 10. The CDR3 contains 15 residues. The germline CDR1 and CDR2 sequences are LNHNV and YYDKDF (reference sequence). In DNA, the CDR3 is TGTGCCACCAGCCTTACTAGCGGAGTACGAAATGAGCAGTTCTTC. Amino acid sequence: CATSLTSGVRNEQFF.

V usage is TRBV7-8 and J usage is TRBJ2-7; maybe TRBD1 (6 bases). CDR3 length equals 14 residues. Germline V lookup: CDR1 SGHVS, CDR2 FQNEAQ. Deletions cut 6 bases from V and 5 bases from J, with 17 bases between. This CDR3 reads CASREPGQRHEQYF. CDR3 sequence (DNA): TGTGCCAGCAGGGAACCGGGACAACGACACGAGCAGTACTTC. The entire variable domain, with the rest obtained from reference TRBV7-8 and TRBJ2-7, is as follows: GAGVSQSPRYKVAKRGQDVALRCDPISGHVSLFWYQQALGQGPEFLTYFQNEAQLDKSGLPSDRFFAERPEGSVSTLKIQRTQQEDSAVYLCASREPGQRHEQYFGPGTRLTVT.

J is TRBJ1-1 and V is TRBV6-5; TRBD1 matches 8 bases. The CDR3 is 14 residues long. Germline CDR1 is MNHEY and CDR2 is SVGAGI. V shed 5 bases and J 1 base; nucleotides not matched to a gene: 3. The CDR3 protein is CASSLDRANTEAFF. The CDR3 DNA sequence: TGTGCCAGCAGTCTGGACAGGGCGAACACTGAAGCTTTCTTT.

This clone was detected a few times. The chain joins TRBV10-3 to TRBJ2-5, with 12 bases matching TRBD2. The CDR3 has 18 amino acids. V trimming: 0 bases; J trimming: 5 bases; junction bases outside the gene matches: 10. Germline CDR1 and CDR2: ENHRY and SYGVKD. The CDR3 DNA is TGTGCCATCAGTGAGTCCCCGTCTAGCGGGAGGGCCCGGGAGACCCAGTACTTC. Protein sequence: CAISESPSSGRARETQYF.

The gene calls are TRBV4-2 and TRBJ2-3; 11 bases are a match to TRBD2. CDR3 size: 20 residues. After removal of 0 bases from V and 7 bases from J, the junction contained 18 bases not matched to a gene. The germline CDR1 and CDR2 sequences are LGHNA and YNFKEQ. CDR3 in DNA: TGTGCCAGCAGCCAAGATAGAGGGGGGGAACTAGCGGGAGTGAGGAATACGCAGTATTTT. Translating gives CASSQDRGGELAGVRNTQYF.

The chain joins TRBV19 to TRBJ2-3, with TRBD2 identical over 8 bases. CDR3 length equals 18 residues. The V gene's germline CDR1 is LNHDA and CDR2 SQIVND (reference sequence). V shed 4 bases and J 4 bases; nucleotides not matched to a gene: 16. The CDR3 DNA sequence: TGTGCCAGTAGTACCGCGAGAAGGGCTAGCGGGCTTTCAGATACGCAGTATTTT. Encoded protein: CASSTARRASGLSDTQYF. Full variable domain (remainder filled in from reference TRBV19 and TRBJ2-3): DGGITQSPKYLFRKEGQNVTLSCEQNLNHDAMYWYRQDPGQGLRLIYYSQIVNDFQKGDIAEGYSVSREKKESFPLTVTSAQKNPTAFYLCASSTARRASGLSDTQYFGPGTRLTVL.